This T cell receptor (beta chain) was captured in a study of blood T cells in healthy people across ages. Findings and limits, study-wide: It was not known whether donors were CMV positive (a possible confounder of expanded clonotype changes). Long-lived donors carried more naive CD4+ cells and greater diversity than aged donors.

Samples had at least 6.5 million PBMCs isolated from them. Turning to this clonotype: What it recognizes is unknown.

Sample-barcoded 5' priming and a J-beta primer mix drove a second PCR of 7 to 11 cycles. TCRdb itself ran the 5' RACE reads through MiXCR, one entry per CDR3 protein. The sample carries about 830,000 distinct CDR3 sequences, roughly 60% recorded once. Specimen: blood. The clonotype originates from a man aged 25-40 years in good health.

The chain's CDR3 is CASSKVPGRENTEAFF. CDR3 bases: TGTGCCAGCAGCAAAGTTCCAGGCAGGGAGAACACTGAAGCTTTCTTT. This chain joins TRBV21-1 and TRBJ1-1; TRBD1 reflects the table's D call only, with no check against the DNA. TRBV21-1 is a recognized pseudogene. CDR3 size: 16 residues.